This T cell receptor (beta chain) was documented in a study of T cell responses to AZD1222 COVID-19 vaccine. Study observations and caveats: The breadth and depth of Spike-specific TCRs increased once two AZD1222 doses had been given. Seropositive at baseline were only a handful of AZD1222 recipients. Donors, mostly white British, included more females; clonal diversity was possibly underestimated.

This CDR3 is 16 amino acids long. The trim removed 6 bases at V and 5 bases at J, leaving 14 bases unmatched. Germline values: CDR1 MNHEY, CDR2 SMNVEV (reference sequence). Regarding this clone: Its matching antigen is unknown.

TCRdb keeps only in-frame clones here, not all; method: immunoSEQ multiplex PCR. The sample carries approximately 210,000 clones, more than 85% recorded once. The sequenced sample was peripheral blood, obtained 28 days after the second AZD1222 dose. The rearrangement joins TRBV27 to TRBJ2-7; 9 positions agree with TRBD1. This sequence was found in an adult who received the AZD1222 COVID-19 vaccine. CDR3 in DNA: TGTGCCAGCAGCCTACTACCGGGACAGGGTGCCCACGAGCAGTACTTC. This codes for CASSLLPGQGAHEQYF.